This T cell receptor (beta chain) was obtained from a study of blood T cells in healthy people across ages. The CDR3 totals 13 residues. In germline, CDR1 is SGHRS, CDR2 YFSETQ. Alongside a J-beta primer mix, a sample-barcoded 5' primer served in a second PCR lasting roughly 6 to 11 cycles. TCRdb independently ran MiXCR on the 5' RACE reads; one entry per CDR3 protein. The sample consists of about 620,000 distinct CDR3 sequences, more than 45% of them appearing once. The sequenced material came from blood. The sequence was collected from a woman older than 75 in good health. This chain uses TRBV5-1 with TRBJ2-1; tentative D call: TRBD2 (6 bases). The DNA end is a closer match to TRBJ2-7, so the J assignment may be wrong. CDR3 region: CASSLGLDNEQYF. The CDR3 DNA sequence: TGCGCCAGCAGCTTGGGACTAGACAATGAGCAGTACTTC.